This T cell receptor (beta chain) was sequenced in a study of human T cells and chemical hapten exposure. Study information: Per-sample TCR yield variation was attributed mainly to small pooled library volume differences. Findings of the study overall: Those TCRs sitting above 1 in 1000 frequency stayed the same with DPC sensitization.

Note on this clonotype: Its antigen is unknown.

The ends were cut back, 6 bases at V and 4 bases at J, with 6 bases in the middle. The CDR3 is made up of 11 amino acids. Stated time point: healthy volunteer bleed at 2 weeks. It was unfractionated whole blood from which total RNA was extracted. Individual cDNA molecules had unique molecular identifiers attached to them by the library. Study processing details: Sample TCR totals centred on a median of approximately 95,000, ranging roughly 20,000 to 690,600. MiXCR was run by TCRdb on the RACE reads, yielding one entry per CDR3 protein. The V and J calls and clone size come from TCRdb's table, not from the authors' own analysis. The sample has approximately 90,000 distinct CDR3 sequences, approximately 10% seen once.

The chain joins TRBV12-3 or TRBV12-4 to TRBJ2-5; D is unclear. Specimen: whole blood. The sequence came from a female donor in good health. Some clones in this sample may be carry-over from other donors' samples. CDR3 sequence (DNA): TGTGCCAGCAGCCACGGAGAGACCCAGTACTTC. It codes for CASSHGETQYF.